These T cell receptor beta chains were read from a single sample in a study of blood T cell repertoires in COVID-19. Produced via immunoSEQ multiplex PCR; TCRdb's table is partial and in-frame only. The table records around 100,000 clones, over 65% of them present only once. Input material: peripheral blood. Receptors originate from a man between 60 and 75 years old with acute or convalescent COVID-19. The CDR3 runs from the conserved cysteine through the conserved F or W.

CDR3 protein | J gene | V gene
CASSLLSGSFSGELFF | TRBJ2-2 | TRBV5-1
CAISESIGTGGIDTQYF | TRBJ2-3 | TRBV10-3
CASSQEVQFYGYTF | TRBJ1-2 | TRBV9
CASSTTGEPYEQYF | TRBJ2-7 | TRBV18
CASSPIRGGTEAFF | TRBJ1-1 | TRBV5-1
CASSLDRQNTEAFF | TRBJ1-1 | TRBV5-4
CASSPRGTQSNQPQHF | TRBJ1-5 | TRBV18
CASSSERFQETQYF | TRBJ2-5 | TRBV5-4
CASSLGLSQRETQYF | TRBJ2-5 | TRBV7-9
CASSQVSSGMSYNEQFF | TRBJ2-1 | TRBV4-1